The clone carrying this T cell receptor beta chain appeared a single time. The antigen is undetermined. The germline CDR1 and CDR2 sequences are MDHEN and SYDVKM. Trimming removed 6 bases from V and 1 base from J, with 15 bases in between. This CDR3 spans 15 amino acids. The sample is drawn from a study of cytomegalovirus exposure and HLA in healthy donors. Findings and limits, study-wide: Rare sequences made up most TCRs, while some public TCRs were found in many donors.

The repertoire was sequenced with immunoSEQ multiplex PCR; TCRdb's copy has only in-frame clones and lacks some. The sample lists under 200,000 clones; more than 80% were seen once. The sequenced sample was PBMCs. The receptor's source is a young woman in good health and CMV-seropositive. The V call is TRBV28, the J call TRBJ1-1; D is possibly TRBD1 (5 bases). The CDR3 here is CASRPHPQGNTEAFF. For the CDR3, the DNA is TGTGCCAGCAGGCCACACCCTCAGGGGAACACTGAAGCTTTCTTT.